This T cell receptor (beta chain) came from a study of T cell responses to AZD1222 COVID-19 vaccine. Overall study findings and caveats: There were mostly white British donors and more females than males, and clonal diversity was possibly underestimated. Along spike, vaccine-associated CD4 TCRs were found throughout, with dominance at 160-218 and 743-854. When two AZD1222 doses had been given, Spike-specific TCR breadth and depth rose. Sampling that yielded the repertoires occurred only after the peak T cell response.

Note on this clone: The antigen is unknown.

The protocol was immunoSEQ multiplex PCR, while the TCRdb copy is restricted to in-frame clones and leaves out a portion. The table lists 95,000 to 110,000 clones, around 90% of them singletons, with approximately 20% in the top ten. V was trimmed by 7 bases and J by 3 bases, leaving 12 bases between them. The CDR3 is 14 residues long. The germline V gene encodes CDR1 LNHDA and CDR2 SQIVND (reference sequence). Material: peripheral blood, obtained on day 0 of AZD1222 vaccination. This sequence was found in an adult in good health. The chain uses TRBV19 and TRBJ2-2, with a weak D call TRBD1 (6 bases). CDR3 DNA sequence: TGTGCCAGTACCGGGACACCCGACACCGGGGAGCTGTTTTTT. Translation gives CASTGTPDTGELFF.